The 17 T cell receptor beta chains below come from one sample, sequenced in a study of T cell changes during pregnancy in multiple sclerosis (dated 2019 in TCRdb). The method was the immunoSEQ multiplex PCR assay. TCRdb stores this immuneACCESS table with in-frame sequences only. Part of the clones is absent; in the studies checked, under half of the shortfall reflects unresolved V genes, and no reason is known for the rest. Recorded for this sample are around 40,000 clones; around 92% of them occurred a single time. The ten top clones hold about 0.5% of the sample. Source: CD4+ T cells from peripheral blood mononuclear cells, taken in the second trimester of pregnancy. The receptors stem from a female donor in good health, enrolled as a control in a pregnancy study.

The DNA of the CDR3 is TGTGCCAGCAGTGGGGGGGGTAGCTCCTATAATTCACCCCTCCACTTT. It encodes CASSGGGSSYNSPLHF. V is TRBV25-1 and J is TRBJ1-6, with D possibly matching TRBD1 (5 bases). The CDR3 runs 16 residues. Between the trimmed V and J ends, which lost 4 bases and 0 bases, there was a span of 10 bases. Germline loops: CDR1 MGHDK, CDR2 SYGVNS.

The chain employs TRBV27 and TRBJ1-5; TRBD1 matches at 8 bases. Germline lookup yields CDR1 MNHEY and CDR2 SMNVEV (reference sequence). The junction had 6 bases not matched to a gene; V was cut back by 4 bases and J by 4 bases. The CDR3 length is 15 residues. In DNA, the CDR3 is TGTGCCAGCAGTTCGGGACAGGTGTTAAATCAGCCCCAGCATTTT. This translates into CASSSGQVLNQPQHF.

This chain joins TRBV11-2 and TRBJ1-3; the D gene is possibly TRBD1 (5 bases). V was pared by 5 bases and J by 9 bases, with 17 bases between. Germline V gives CDR1 SGHAT, CDR2 FQNNGV. CDR3 length: 14 residues. As DNA, the CDR3 is TGTGCCAGCAGCCTAGGACAAGTTGGAGGCACCATATATTTT. It specifies CASSLGQVGGTIYF.

The genes are TRBV5-1 and TRBJ2-3; 7 bases match TRBD1. The CDR3 spans 15 residues. Germline lookup yields CDR1 SGHRS and CDR2 YFSETQ. V gave up 3 bases and J gave up 6 bases; unmatched junction bases: 10. DNA of the CDR3: TGCGCCAGCAGCTACACGACAGGGTTGGTGGATACGCAGTATTTT. Protein product: CASSYTTGLVDTQYF.

V usage is TRBV19 and J usage is TRBJ1-2, with 7 bases lining up with TRBD1. Germline CDR1 LNHDA, CDR2 SQIVND (reference sequence). The V and J ends lost 4 bases and 4 bases, in that order; junction bases with no gene match: 6. The CDR3 runs 14 residues. The CDR3 nucleotides read TGTGCCAGTAGTAGGCTGACAGGGTCCTATGGCTACACCTTC. As protein: CASSRLTGSYGYTF.

The V and J genes are TRBV2 and TRBJ2-3; D is possibly TRBD2 (6 bases). The CDR3 has 14 residues. Germline V CDR1 and CDR2: SNHLY, FYNNEI. The V end was cut by 7 bases, the J end by 2 bases, with 13 bases between. The CDR3 here is CASTRGATTDTQYF. Written as DNA, the CDR3 is TGTGCCAGCACCCGCGGGGCAACCACAGATACGCAGTATTTT.

The CDR3 nucleotides read TGTGCCAGGAGCGGGCGGGGGGGGAGCACAGATACGCAGTATTTT. Its protein is CARSGRGGSTDTQYF. V usage is TRBV6-1 and J usage is TRBJ2-3; TRBD2 matches 9 bases. Germline trimming cut 9 bases from V and 0 bases from J; bases unmatched to any gene: 7. Germline V CDR1 and CDR2: MNHNS, SASEGT. The CDR3 totals 15 residues.

The chain employs TRBV6-1 and TRBJ2-3; 7 positions agree with TRBD2. CDR1 is MNHNS and CDR2 is SASEGT in the germline V gene. V trimming: 6 bases; J trimming: 4 bases; junction bases outside the gene matches: 10. CDR3 length: 15 residues. Here the CDR3 DNA reads TGTGCCAGCAGGTCGGGGGGTAGCGGCCCAGATACGCAGTATTTT. Translation gives CASRSGGSGPDTQYF.

The chain has TRBV2 and TRBJ1-5; tentatively, D is TRBD1 (5 bases). Germline values: CDR1 SNHLY, CDR2 FYNNEI. The V and J ends lost 6 bases and 3 bases respectively, with 6 bases between them. The CDR3 spans 12 residues. CDR3 DNA: TGTGCCAGCAGAGGGGACAATCAGCCCCAGCATTTT. It codes for CASRGDNQPQHF.

V and J are TRBV9 and TRBJ2-3; D is unresolved. The CDR3 consists of 15 residues. Germline CDR1 is SGDLS and CDR2 is YYNGEE. The germline V and J ends were trimmed by 0 bases and 2 bases, with 10 bases remaining between them. The CDR3: CASSVVEVITDTQYF. The CDR3 bases are TGTGCCAGCAGCGTAGTTGAGGTAATCACAGATACGCAGTATTTT.

This rearrangement joins TRBV5-1 to TRBJ2-6; TRBD1 is a possible D gene (6 bases). The CDR3 consists of 16 residues. Deletions cut 4 bases from V and 1 base from J, with 12 bases between. Germline CDR1 is SGHRS and CDR2 is YFSETQ. The CDR3 DNA is TGCGCCAGCAGCGTACAGGGCGAGTCTGGGGCCAACGTCCTGACTTTC. This gives the protein CASSVQGESGANVLTF.

This chain uses TRBV27 with TRBJ2-1; 10 bases are shared with TRBD2. V lost 10 bases to trimming and J lost 6 bases; unmatched junction nucleotides: 12. The CDR3 has 15 residues. Per the germline V gene, CDR1 is MNHEY and CDR2 is SMNVEV (reference sequence). The CDR3 is CATSSGLAGVNEQFF. The DNA of the CDR3 is TGTGCCACCTCAAGCGGCCTAGCGGGAGTCAATGAGCAGTTCTTC.

The chain recombines TRBV6-4 with TRBJ1-6, with a tentative D call TRBD1 (5 bases). The CDR3 is 13 amino acids. Trimming removed 3 bases at V and 5 bases at J, with 5 bases between. The germline V gene encodes CDR1 MRHNA and CDR2 SNTAGT. CDR3 protein: CASSEDNNSPLHF. The CDR3 coding sequence is TGTGCCAGCAGTGAGGACAATAATTCACCCCTCCACTTT.

This clone was detected only a few times. V usage is TRBV29-1 and J usage is TRBJ1-1, with 8 bases aligning to TRBD1. Losses at the gene ends were 0 bases for V and 1 base for J; bases not matched to a gene: 1. Germline V gene sequence: CDR1 SQVTM, CDR2 ANQGSEA. The CDR3 is 14 amino acids. In DNA, the CDR3 is TGCAGCGTTGAAGATCAGGGGGCGAACACTGAAGCTTTCTTT. Protein product: CSVEDQGANTEAFF.

The CDR3 DNA reads TGTGCCAGCAGTTTTTCCGACCCAAGGGGGCAGTACTTC. The encoded protein is CASSFSDPRGQYF. The rearrangement uses TRBV28 and TRBJ2-7; D is possibly TRBD1 (5 bases). Germline V CDR1 and CDR2: MDHEN, SYDVKM. Trimming pared 3 bases from V and 9 bases from J, leaving 15 bases between. CDR3 size: 13 residues. Based on the CDR3 plus reference TRBV28 and TRBJ2-7, the full variable domain is DVKVTQSSRYLVKRTGEKVFLECVQDMDHENMFWYRQDPGLGLRLIYFSYDVKMKEKGDIPEGYSVSREKKERFSLILESASTNQTSMYLCASSFSDPRGQYFGPGTRLTVT.

The V and J genes are TRBV6-5 and TRBJ2-5; 8 positions match TRBD1. The J call is doubtful: the DNA matches TRBJ2-7 better. The V gene's germline CDR1 is MNHEY and CDR2 SVGAGI. This CDR3 is built from 14 residues. The CDR3 sequence: CASSYWTGPYEQYF. For the CDR3, the DNA is TGTGCCAGCAGTTACTGGACAGGGCCCTACGAGCAGTACTTC.

The chain employs TRBV2 and TRBJ2-2; 8 bases are shared with TRBD2. Trimming at V came to 8 bases and at J to 2 bases, leaving 22 bases not matched to a gene. This CDR3 comprises 20 residues. Germline V lookup: CDR1 SNHLY, CDR2 FYNNEI. The CDR3: CASGEEGYLSGRENTGELFF. DNA of the CDR3: TGTGCCAGCGGGGAGGAGGGGTACCTAAGCGGGAGAGAAAACACCGGGGAGCTGTTTTTT. The entire variable domain, with the rest obtained from reference TRBV2 and TRBJ2-2, is as follows: EPEVTQTPSHQVTQMGQEVILRCVPISNHLYFYWYRQILGQKVEFLVSFYNNEISEKSEIFDDQFSVERPDGSNFTLKIRSTKLEDSAMYFCASGEEGYLSGRENTGELFFGEGSRLTVL.